This is a list of T cell receptor beta chains from one sample in a study of long-term antiretroviral therapy in people with HIV. Profiling relied on immunoSEQ multiplex PCR, and the TCRdb table lists in-frame clones only, not all of them. The data contain 48,000 or so clones, roughly 80% of them singletons. This specimen consisted of unsorted PBMCs, obtained 0.8 years after starting antiretroviral therapy. The receptors here all came from a woman aged 18-29 years with HIV. CDR3s include the opening cysteine and the closing phenylalanine or tryptophan. Expanded clones are given a class, and other clones once, few, many or no size at all.

>NA|TRBJ2-3|TRBV5-4
CASSRTGTGRTDTQYF
>NA|TRBJ2-2|TRBV9
CASSDPTDRFLNTGELFF
>NA|TRBJ1-1|TRBV18
CASSPTGEVGAFF
>once|TRBJ1-2|TRBV10-2
CASSKGTGGYGYTF
>NA|TRBJ1-2|TRBV27
CASSLTPGNYGYTF
>NA|TRBJ1-2|TRBV7-2
CASSTRQASNYGYTF
>NA|TRBJ2-5|TRBV20-1
CSAKVKETQYF
>NA|TRBJ2-7|TRBV9
CASSVGASIYEQYF
>NA|TRBJ2-7|TRBV5-8
CASSSRTGSYEQYF
>NA|TRBJ2-7|TRBV5-1
CASSFDPYSYEQYF
>NA|TRBJ2-7|TRBV19
CASSRDRAWVYEQYF
>NA|TRBJ2-1|TRBV19
CASSGAYEQFF
>few|TRBJ2-2|TRBV5-1
CASSLPLSAGELFF
>NA|TRBJ2-1|TRBV9
CASSVETGLANEQFF
>NA|TRBJ1-4|TRBV4-3
CASSQDQVGPTNEKLFF
>NA|TRBJ1-2|TRBV12-2
CASRLAPLAGPNYGYTF
>NA|TRBJ2-2|TRBV11-3
CASSFGAGTNTGELFF
>NA|TRBJ1-1|TRBV11-2
CASSLSSRHTEAFF
>NA|TRBJ1-2|TRBV11-2
CASSLQGQGIYGYTF
>NA|TRBJ2-2|TRBV4-3
CASSQDRGLAGAGELFF
>NA|TRBJ2-7|TRBV6-6
CASSFSGSDYEQYF
>NA|TRBJ1-2|TRBV6-1
CASSEGPANYGYTF
>NA|TRBJ2-7|TRBV11-2
CASSLDHFRTSGRAWYEQYF
>NA|TRBJ2-7|TRBV5-4
CASSLEGSYEQYF
>NA|TRBJ2-7|TRBV7-3
CASSLTPWTSGRQEQYF
>NA|TRBJ2-7|TRBV9
CASSVDVSGEGREHEQYF
>NA|TRBJ1-1|TRBV7-8
CASSPPLDRAEVNTEAFF
>NA|TRBJ2-1|TRBV14
CASSPVLAPVDNEQFF
>NA|TRBJ2-3|TRBV19
CASSILLAGGDTQYF
>once|TRBJ1-1|TRBV11-1
CASSLITGKNTEAFF
>NA|TRBJ1-5|TRBV6-6
CASTLGQGINQPQHF
>NA|TRBJ2-5|TRBV5-4
CASSLGGTSVGETQYF
>NA|TRBJ2-7|TRBV28
CASSLRGPYEQYF
>NA|TRBJ2-1|TRBV5-3
CARSLYPLSSYNEQFF
>NA|TRBJ2-3|TRBV9
CASSVIEDTQYF
>few|TRBJ2-7|TRBV5-4
CASSVTGNSYEQYF
>NA|TRBJ2-3|TRBV7-3
CASSFGQSTDTQYF
>once|TRBJ2-7|TRBV7-3
CASKIGTGTYEQYF
>NA|TRBJ2-1|TRBV5-1
CASSSPGKNEQFF
>NA|TRBJ2-2|TRBV13
CASSQLKSLAGGPGTGELFF
>NA|TRBJ1-1|TRBV7-3
CASSLRGTGAVSTEAFF
>NA|TRBJ1-1|TRBV27
CASSFGTEAFF